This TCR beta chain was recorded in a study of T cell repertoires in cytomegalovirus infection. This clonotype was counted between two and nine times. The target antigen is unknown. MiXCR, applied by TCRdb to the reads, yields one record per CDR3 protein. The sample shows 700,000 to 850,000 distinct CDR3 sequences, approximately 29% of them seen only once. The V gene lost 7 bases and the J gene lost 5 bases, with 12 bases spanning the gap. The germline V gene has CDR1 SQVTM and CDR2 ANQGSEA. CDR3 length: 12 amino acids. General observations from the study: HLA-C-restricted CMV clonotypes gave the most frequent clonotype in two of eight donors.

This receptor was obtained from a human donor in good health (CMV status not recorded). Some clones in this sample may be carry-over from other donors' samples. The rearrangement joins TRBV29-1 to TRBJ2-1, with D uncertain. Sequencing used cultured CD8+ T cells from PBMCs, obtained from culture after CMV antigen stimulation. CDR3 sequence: CSAQASDNEQFF. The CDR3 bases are TGCAGCGCACAAGCCTCGGACAATGAGCAGTTCTTC.